The 18 T cell receptor beta chains below all came from one sample that was sequenced in a study of T cell responses to AZD1222 COVID-19 vaccine (dated by TCRdb to the early 2020s). Library preparation was by the immunoSEQ multiplex PCR assay. TCRdb limited this immuneACCESS table to in-frame rearrangements with V and J called. A share of clones is missing; checked studies link under half to unresolved V genes, and the rest is unexplained. The sample yields about 45,000 clones; approximately 90% were counted once. The leading ten clones occupy around 1.1% of the sample. The time point label on this specimen signifies: about 28 days (+/-7) after the second vaccine dose. The input for sequencing was peripheral blood, taken 28 days after the second AZD1222 dose. All receptors derive from an adult who received the AZD1222 COVID-19 vaccine.

The J gene is TRBJ2-4, the V gene TRBV4-1; TRBD1 might be the D (5 bases). V gave up 1 base and J gave up 4 bases, with 11 bases separating them. CDR3 length: 15 amino acids. From germline, CDR1 is MGHRA and CDR2 YSYEKL. The CDR3 bases are TGCGCCAGCAGCCAAGTTGGGGCAGCAAAAAACATTCAGTACTTC. It translates to CASSQVGAAKNIQYF.

The V and J genes are TRBV5-1 and TRBJ1-1; D possibly corresponds to TRBD1 (5 bases). Trimming shortened V by 4 bases and J by 1 base, and 17 bases separated the two germline ends. The CDR3 consists of 16 residues. Germline V gene lookup returns CDR1 SGHRS and CDR2 YFSETQ. The CDR3 loop is CASSVSLSGRNTEAFF. Written as DNA, the CDR3 is TGCGCCAGCAGCGTCAGCCTCTCAGGGCGGAACACTGAAGCTTTCTTT.

The gene calls are TRBV28 and TRBJ1-1; TRBD1 matches at 7 bases. V shed 6 bases and J 4 bases; nucleotides not matched to a gene: 8. The germline V gene encodes CDR1 MDHEN and CDR2 SYDVKM. The CDR3 loop spans 14 amino acids. The CDR3 here is CASRPTGMGTEAFF. The CDR3 DNA reads TGTGCCAGCAGACCGACAGGGATGGGCACTGAAGCTTTCTTT.

In regard to this clone: Additional DNA sequences in this sample encode the identical CDR3. CDR3 protein: CASSRRTGSLVSTEAFF. The CDR3 DNA reads TGTGCCAGCAGCCGTCGGACAGGGTCGTTGGTGAGCACTGAAGCTTTCTTT. The rearrangement links TRBV27 to TRBJ1-1, with 8 positions matching TRBD1. In germline, CDR1 is MNHEY, CDR2 SMNVEV (reference sequence). V shed 6 bases, J shed 4 bases, and the junction held 16 bases outside the gene matches. The CDR3 spans 17 residues.

This chain links TRBV10-3 with TRBJ2-2; 15 positions agree with TRBD2. The length of the CDR3 is 18 residues. CDR1 ENHRY and CDR2 SYGVKD come from the germline V gene. The J segment lost 6 bases and the V segment lost 10 bases, leaving 15 bases of the junction unmatched. The DNA of the CDR3 is TGTGCCAGCACCGGGACTAGCGGGAGGACCCGGTCGGCCGGGGAGCTGTTTTTT. Translation gives CASTGTSGRTRSAGELFF.

The chain is built from TRBV4-1 and TRBJ1-1; D unclear. CDR1 and CDR2 from the germline V gene are MGHRA and YSYEKL. Trimming removed 1 base from V and 0 bases from J, with 3 bases in between. CDR3 length equals 13 residues. This CDR3 is CASSQGMNTEAFF. The CDR3 region has the DNA TGCGCCAGCAGCCAAGGAATGAACACTGAAGCTTTCTTT.

V is TRBV3-1 (or the pseudogene TRBV3-2) and J is TRBJ2-7; D gene unclear. Germline V gene lookup returns CDR1 LGHDT and CDR2 YNNKEL (reference sequence). CDR3 size: 13 residues. Trimming cost V 0 bases and J 7 bases, with 10 bases left between them. CDR3 bases: TGTGCCAGCAGCCAAGATCGACGGTGGGAGCAGTACTTC. Protein sequence: CASSQDRRWEQYF.

The chain carries TRBV5-4 and TRBJ1-1; D gene uncertain. V was trimmed by 6 bases and J by 3 bases, leaving 15 bases between them. CDR3 length: 14 residues. Germline V gene data show CDR1 as SGHNT and CDR2 as YYREEE (reference sequence). DNA for the CDR3: TGTGCCAGCACCCCGATAAGCGGGGACACTGAAGCTTTCTTT. Protein sequence: CASTPISGDTEAFF.

This chain joins TRBV28 and TRBJ2-7; no firm D call. The CDR3 has 12 amino acids. V was trimmed by 6 bases and J by 3 bases, leaving 9 bases between them. Germline assignment: CDR1 MDHEN and CDR2 SYDVKM. The CDR3 region has the DNA TGTGCCAGCAGACCTAGTATCTACGAGCAGTACTTC. It translates to CASRPSIYEQYF.

This clone was picked up one time. Within the sample, other DNA sequences also encode this same CDR3. The rearrangement links TRBV20-1 to TRBJ1-5, with D unresolved. Per germline, CDR1 DFQATT and CDR2 SNEGSKA (reference sequence). V lost 3 bases, J lost 3 bases, and 9 bases lay in between. The CDR3 has 13 amino acids. CDR3 sequence reads: CSASGQNNQPQHF. CDR3 nucleotide sequence: TGCAGTGCTAGTGGGCAGAACAATCAGCCCCAGCATTTT.

The chain is built from TRBV5-1 and TRBJ2-3, with 10 bases that match TRBD2. The CDR3 covers 16 residues. V gave up 1 base and J gave up 4 bases; unmatched junction bases: 6. In germline, CDR1 is SGHRS, CDR2 YFSETQ. CDR3 coding DNA: TGCGCCAGCAGCTTGTCCAGCGGGAGGGGGGCAGATACGCAGTATTTT. Its translation: CASSLSSGRGADTQYF.

The J gene is TRBJ2-3, the V gene TRBV7-2; D is possibly TRBD1 (6 bases). Trimming removed 5 bases at V and 2 bases at J, with 14 bases between. Germline V gives CDR1 SGHTA, CDR2 FQGNSA. The CDR3 totals 15 residues. The CDR3, as DNA: TGTGCCAGCAGCCCACAGGGTAGTATCACAGATACGCAGTATTTT. This sequence encodes CASSPQGSITDTQYF.

The chain has TRBV5-4 and TRBJ1-1; a possible D gene is TRBD1 (6 bases). The CDR3 spans 14 residues. V lost 4 bases to trimming and J lost 1 base, with 11 bases between them. CDR1 and CDR2 (germline): SGHNT, YYREEE (reference sequence). The CDR3 DNA sequence: TGTGCCAGCAGCCCAGACAGGACGAACACTGAAGCTTTCTTT. Its translation: CASSPDRTNTEAFF.

The V call is TRBV25-1, the J call TRBJ2-7, with 10 bases aligning to TRBD1. Germline V lookup: CDR1 MGHDK, CDR2 SYGVNS. This CDR3 is built from 15 residues. V was pared by 5 bases and J by 4 bases, with 8 bases of the junction left unmatched. DNA for the CDR3: TGTGCCAGCAGTAACCGACAGGGGGCGCTTTACGAGCAGTACTTC. Translation gives CASSNRQGALYEQYF.

CDR3 nucleotides: TGTGCCAGCAGCGTACTAGCGGGAGGGCAGACCCCAGATACGCAGTATTTT. It is translated as CASSVLAGGQTPDTQYF. The J gene is TRBJ2-3, the V gene TRBV9, with 12 bases aligning to TRBD2. The CDR3 covers 17 residues. Trimming cost V 1 base and J 4 bases; bases outside gene matches: 7. Looked up from germline, CDR1 is SGDLS and CDR2 is YYNGEE.

This clone was found once. This chain joins TRBV9 and TRBJ2-2; 13 nucleotides match TRBD2. V lost 4 bases to trimming and J lost 7 bases; unmatched junction nucleotides: 7. The CDR3 sequence is 16 residues long. CDR1 is SGDLS, CDR2 YYNGEE, per germline. CDR3 in DNA: TGTGCCAGCAGCTCTGGACTAGCGGGAGCTGTCGGGGAGCTGTTTTTT. Its protein product is CASSSGLAGAVGELFF.

The V call is TRBV14, the J call TRBJ2-7; unclear D gene. Between the trimmed V and J ends, which lost 0 bases and 6 bases, there was a span of 18 bases. This CDR3 has 16 amino acids. Germline lookup yields CDR1 SGHDN and CDR2 FVKESK. For the CDR3, the DNA is TGTGCCAGCAGCCAAGATCTGGGAAGACAAGGTCGCGAGCAGTACTTC. It codes for CASSQDLGRQGREQYF.

This clone has a single count. The chain combines TRBV30 with TRBJ2-2; 9 bases are a match to TRBD1. J was trimmed by 3 bases and V by 2 bases; bases with no gene match: 4. This CDR3 contains 15 residues. From germline, CDR1 is GTSNPN and CDR2 SVGIG (reference sequence). The CDR3 nucleotides read TGTGCCTGGAGTACCGGGACAGGGCACACCGGGGAGCTGTTTTTT. Translation gives CAWSTGTGHTGELFF. Together with reference TRBV30 and TRBJ2-2, the CDR3 gives the full variable domain: SQTIHQWPATLVQPVGSPLSLECTVEGTSNPNLYWYRQAAGRGLQLLFYSVGIGQISSEVPQNLSASRPQDRQFILSSKKLLLSDSGFYLCAWSTGTGHTGELFFGEGSRLTVL.